This T cell receptor beta chain was identified in a study of response to subunit inactivated influenza vaccine. The CDR3 is made up of 14 amino acids. Germline CDR1 and CDR2: LGHNA and YSLEER. V dropped 3 bases and J dropped 2 bases, with 10 bases sitting between them. This clonotype was observed many times. TCRdb called the RT-PCR reads again in MiXCR, with one record for every CDR3 protein. Seen here are approximately 570,000 distinct CDR3 sequences, about 7.6% observed once, and the top ten hold 13%. The source is a man in his fifties or sixties who received an inactivated influenza vaccine. Sequences were derived from PBMCs from blood, sampled less than 30 months after vaccination. The chain combines TRBV4-3 with TRBJ1-1; D is unresolved. CDR3 sequence: CASSQWTANTEAFF. The CDR3 DNA follows: TGCGCCAGCAGCCAGTGGACCGCTAACACTGAAGCTTTCTTT.